This TCR beta chain was obtained from a study of blood T cell repertoires in COVID-19. In germline, CDR1 is SGHVS, CDR2 FQNEAQ. The CDR3 contains 16 residues. With 5 bases clipped from V and 2 bases from J, the junction kept 10 bases outside the gene matches. TCRdb's table, derived via immunoSEQ multiplex PCR, lists solely in-frame clones and lacks some. The table has some 320,000 clones, roughly nine tenths seen once. Participants were aged about 18 to 89 years from 24 US areas. Cohort allocation depended upon clinical history that participants reported. Two negative PCRs, clearance, or symptom resolution had been documented for recovered Cohort 3 donors.

Sequenced material: PBMCs or T cells enriched from blood (not recorded which). This receptor was taken from a man aged 55-75 years who had recovered from COVID-19. This rearrangement joins TRBV7-8 to TRBJ2-3, with 7 bases aligning to TRBD1. The DNA of the CDR3 is TGTGCCAGCAGCCTGGTAAGACAGGGTATCACAGATACGCAGTATTTT. Protein sequence: CASSLVRQGITDTQYF.